This TCR beta chain was recorded in a study of blood T cell repertoires in COVID-19. Method: immunoSEQ multiplex PCR; TCRdb's copy keeps in-frame clones and lacks some. The sample shows 150,000 or so clones, about 86% of them seen only once. Sequenced input: peripheral blood. The receptor was derived from a woman older than 75 with acute or convalescent COVID-19.

CDR3 residues: CASSQTGTGLDTQYF. CDR3 DNA: TGTGCCAGCAGCCAAACCGGGACAGGGCTAGATACGCAGTATTTT. This sequence joins TRBV7-8 and TRBJ2-3, with 9 bases lining up with TRBD1. The trim removed 5 bases at V and 5 bases at J, leaving 8 bases unmatched. Looked up from germline, CDR1 is SGHVS and CDR2 is FQNEAQ. The CDR3 contains 15 residues.